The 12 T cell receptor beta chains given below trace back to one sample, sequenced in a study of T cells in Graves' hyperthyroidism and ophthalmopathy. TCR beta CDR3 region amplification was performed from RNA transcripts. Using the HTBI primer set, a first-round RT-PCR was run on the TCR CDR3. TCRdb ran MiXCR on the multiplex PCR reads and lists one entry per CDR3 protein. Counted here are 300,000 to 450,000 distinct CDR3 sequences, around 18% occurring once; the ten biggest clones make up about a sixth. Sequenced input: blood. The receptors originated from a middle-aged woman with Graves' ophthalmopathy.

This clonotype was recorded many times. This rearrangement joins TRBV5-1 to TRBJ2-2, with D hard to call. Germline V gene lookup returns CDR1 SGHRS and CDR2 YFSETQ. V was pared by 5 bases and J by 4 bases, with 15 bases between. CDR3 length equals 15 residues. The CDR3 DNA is TGCGCCAGCAGGGCCTCCGTCCCTGTCACCGGGGAGCTGTTTTTT. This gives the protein CASRASVPVTGELFF.

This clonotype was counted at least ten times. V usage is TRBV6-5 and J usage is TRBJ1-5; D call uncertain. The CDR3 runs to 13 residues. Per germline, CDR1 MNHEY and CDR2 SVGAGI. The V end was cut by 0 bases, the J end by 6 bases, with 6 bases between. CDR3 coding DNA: TGTGCCAGCAGTTACTCGCTCAGTCAGCCCCAGCATTTT. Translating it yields CASSYSLSQPQHF.

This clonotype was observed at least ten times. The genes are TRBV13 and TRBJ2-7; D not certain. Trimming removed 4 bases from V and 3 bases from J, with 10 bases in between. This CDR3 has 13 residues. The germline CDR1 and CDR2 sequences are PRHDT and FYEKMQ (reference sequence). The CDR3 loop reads CASSYGLHYEQYF. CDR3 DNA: TGTGCCAGCAGCTACGGGTTACACTACGAGCAGTACTTC.

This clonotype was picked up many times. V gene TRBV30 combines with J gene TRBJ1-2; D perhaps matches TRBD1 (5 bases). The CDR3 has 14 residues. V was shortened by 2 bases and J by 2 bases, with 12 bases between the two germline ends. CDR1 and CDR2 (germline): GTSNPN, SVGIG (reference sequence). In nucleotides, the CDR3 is TGTGCCTGGAGTCAAGCGGGGGTAAACTATGGCTACACCTTC. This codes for CAWSQAGVNYGYTF.

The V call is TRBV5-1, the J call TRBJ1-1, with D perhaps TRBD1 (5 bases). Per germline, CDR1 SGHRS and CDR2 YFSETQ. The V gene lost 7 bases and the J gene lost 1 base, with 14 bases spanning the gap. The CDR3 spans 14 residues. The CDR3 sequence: CASQHGGQNTEAFF. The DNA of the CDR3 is TGCGCCAGCCAACACGGCGGACAGAACACTGAAGCTTTCTTT.

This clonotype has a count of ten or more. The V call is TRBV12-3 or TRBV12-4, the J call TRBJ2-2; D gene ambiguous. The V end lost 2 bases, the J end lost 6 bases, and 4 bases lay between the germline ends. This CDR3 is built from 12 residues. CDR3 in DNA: TGTGCCAGCAGTTTATCGGCCGGGGAGCTGTTTTTT. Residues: CASSLSAGELFF.

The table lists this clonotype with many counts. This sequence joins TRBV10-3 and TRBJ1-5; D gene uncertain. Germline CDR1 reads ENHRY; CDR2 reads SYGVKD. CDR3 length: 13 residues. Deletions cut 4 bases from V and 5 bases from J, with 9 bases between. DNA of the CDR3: TGTGCCATCAGTGGAGGAGATTATCAGCCCCAGCATTTT. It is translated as CAISGGDYQPQHF.

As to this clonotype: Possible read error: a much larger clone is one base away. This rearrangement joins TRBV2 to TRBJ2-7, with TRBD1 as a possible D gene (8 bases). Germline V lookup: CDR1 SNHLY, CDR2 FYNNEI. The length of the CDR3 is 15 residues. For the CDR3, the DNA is TGTGTCAGCAGTGTTAACAGGGGGGGGGATTACGAGCAGTACTTC. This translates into CVSSVNRGGDYEQYF.

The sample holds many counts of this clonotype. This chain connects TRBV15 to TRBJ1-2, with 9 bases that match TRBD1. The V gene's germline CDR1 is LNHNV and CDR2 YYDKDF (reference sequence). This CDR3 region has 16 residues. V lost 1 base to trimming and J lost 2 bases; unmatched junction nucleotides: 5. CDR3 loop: CATSRGTGTGNYGYTF. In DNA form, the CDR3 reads TGTGCCACCAGCAGAGGCACCGGGACAGGGAACTATGGCTACACCTTC.

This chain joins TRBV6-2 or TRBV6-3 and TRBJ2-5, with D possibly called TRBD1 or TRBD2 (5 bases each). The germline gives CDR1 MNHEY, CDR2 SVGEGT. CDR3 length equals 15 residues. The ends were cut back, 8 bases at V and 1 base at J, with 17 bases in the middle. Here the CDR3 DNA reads TGTGCCAGCGGTTCGTACGGGGCTAGCCAAGAGACCCAGTACTTC. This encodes CASGSYGASQETQYF.

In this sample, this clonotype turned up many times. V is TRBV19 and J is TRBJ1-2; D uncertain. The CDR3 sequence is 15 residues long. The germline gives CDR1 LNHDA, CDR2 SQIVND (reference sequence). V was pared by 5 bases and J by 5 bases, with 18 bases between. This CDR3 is CASSPLLDPTYGYTF. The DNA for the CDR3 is TGTGCCAGTAGTCCCCTACTAGATCCAACTTATGGCTACACCTTC.

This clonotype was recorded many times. DNA of the CDR3: TGTGCCTGCAGACAGGGGGCGAAGACTGGAATCTTAAAAGCTTTCTTT. This codes for CACRQGAKTGILKAFF. The chain uses TRBV30 and TRBJ1-1, with 10 bases that match TRBD1. The V segment lost 6 bases and the J segment 9 bases; nucleotides outside the gene matches: 19. This CDR3 is built from 16 residues. Germline V gene lookup returns CDR1 GTSNPN and CDR2 SVGIG (reference sequence).